Below, 22 T cell receptor beta chains from the same sample are listed, as sequenced in a study of a mutant IDH1 vaccine in newly diagnosed glioma. The antigens for these receptors are not known. Time point reported: week 35, safety follow-up. Every vaccination contained 300 ug of the mutant IDH1 20-mer peptide and was paired with topical imiquimod. Using immunoSEQ multiplex PCR, the repertoire was profiled, and TCRdb retains in-frame clones only, with some absent. The sample has some 33,000 clones, around four fifths seen once. This specimen was PBMCs, taken from a glioma patient whose treatment included an IDH1 peptide vaccine. The source is a middle-aged woman with glioma.

This clone was recorded once. The genes are TRBV21-1 and TRBJ1-5; the table calls TRBD1, which could not be checked here. TRBV21-1 is recorded as a pseudogene. The CDR3 spans 19 residues. The CDR3 bases are TGTGCCAGCAGCGAAAAGGAACGACAGGGAATAACTCGGGATCAGCCCCAGCATTTT. Translating gives CASSEKERQGITRDQPQHF.

This clone came up once. J is TRBJ2-3 and V is TRBV18; TRBD2 agrees at 9 bases. The V and J ends lost 3 bases and 1 base, in that order; junction bases with no gene match: 11. Per the germline V gene, CDR1 is KGHSH and CDR2 is LQKENI. This CDR3 contains 18 residues. The CDR3 DNA sequence: TGTGCCAGCTCACCTCAGGGAGGCGGGGGGGCTGGCACAGATACGCAGTATTTT. Encoded protein: CASSPQGGGGAGTDTQYF.

The V call is TRBV2, the J call TRBJ2-3; no definite D call. V lost 8 bases to trimming and J lost 3 bases, with 12 bases between them. Germline values: CDR1 SNHLY, CDR2 FYNNEI. There are 13 residues in the CDR3. The CDR3 reads CASGLQWTDTQYF. CDR3 nucleotide sequence: TGTGCCAGCGGTCTCCAGTGGACAGATACGCAGTATTTT.

This chain connects TRBV5-1 to TRBJ2-7, with 8 bases lining up with TRBD1. The CDR3 is 14 residues long. The germline gives CDR1 SGHRS, CDR2 YFSETQ. The junction had 7 bases not matched to a gene; V was cut back by 3 bases and J by 5 bases. CDR3 amino acids: CASSSLGQANEQYF. The CDR3 DNA sequence: TGCGCCAGCAGCTCATTGGGACAGGCGAACGAGCAGTACTTC. Drawing the rest from reference TRBV5-1 and TRBJ2-7, the complete variable domain is KAGVTQTPRYLIKTRGQQVTLSCSPISGHRSVSWYQQTPGQGLQFLFEYFSETQRNKGNFPGRFSGRQFSNSRSEMNVSTLELGDSALYLCASSSLGQANEQYFGPGTRLTVT.

The chain combines TRBV28 with TRBJ1-6; a weak D match, TRBD1 (6 bases). This CDR3 region has 15 residues. Germline lookup yields CDR1 MDHEN and CDR2 SYDVKM. V was shortened by 1 base and J by 8 bases, with 12 bases between the two germline ends. The CDR3 DNA is TGTGCCAGCAGTTTATCTGTCAGGGGAGATTCACCCCTCCACTTT. Protein sequence: CASSLSVRGDSPLHF.

The chain uses TRBV7-6 and TRBJ1-1, with D possibly matching TRBD1 (6 bases). Germline-derived CDR1 and CDR2 are SGHVS and FNYEAQ. V lost 4 bases to trimming and J lost 6 bases, with 18 bases between them. There are 15 residues in the CDR3. The CDR3 region has the DNA TGTGCCAGCAGCTACCGAGGGGGGCTCGACGCTGAAGCTTTCTTT. Its protein is CASSYRGGLDAEAFF. Drawing the rest from reference TRBV7-6 and TRBJ1-1, the complete variable domain is GAGVSQSPRYKVTKRGQDVALRCDPISGHVSLYWYRQALGQGPEFLTYFNYEAQQDKSGLPNDRFSAERPEGSISTLTIQRTEQRDSAMYRCASSYRGGLDAEAFFGQGTRLTVV.

The chain couples TRBV4-2 to TRBJ2-1, with 12 bases matching TRBD2. The V segment lost 1 base and the J segment 0 bases; nucleotides outside the gene matches: 1. The germline CDR1 and CDR2 sequences are LGHNA and YNFKEQ. This CDR3 contains 17 residues. DNA of the CDR3: TGTGCCAGCAGCCAAGTGACTAGCGGGAGCTCCTACAATGAGCAGTTCTTC. It encodes CASSQVTSGSSYNEQFF.

This clone turned up a few times. The chain has TRBV7-8 and TRBJ1-3, with unresolved D. Trimming cost V 4 bases and J 0 bases, with 10 bases left between them. Germline values: CDR1 SGHVS, CDR2 FQNEAQ. The CDR3 is made up of 15 amino acids. CDR3 in DNA: TGTGCCAGCAGCTCCGACGGCCGCTCTGGAAACACCATATATTTT. Residues: CASSSDGRSGNTIYF.

The V and J genes are TRBV30 and TRBJ2-7; a weak D match, TRBD2 (5 bases). CDR3 size: 11 residues. Trimming took 5 bases from V and 3 from J, leaving 8 bases between them. The germline gives CDR1 GTSNPN, CDR2 SVGIG (reference sequence). In DNA form, the CDR3 reads TGTGCCTGGGCCCGGGGCTACGAGCAGTACTTC. Amino acid sequence: CAWARGYEQYF. The whole variable domain, remainder taken from reference TRBV30 and TRBJ2-7, is SQTIHQWPATLVQPVGSPLSLECTVEGTSNPNLYWYRQAAGRGLQLLFYSVGIGQISSEVPQNLSASRPQDRQFILSSKKLLLSDSGFYLCAWARGYEQYFGPGTRLTVT.

V gene TRBV7-8 combines with J gene TRBJ2-1; TRBD2 aligns across 11 bases. Germline V gene data show CDR1 as SGHVS and CDR2 as FQNEAQ. The CDR3 extends over 19 amino acids. V shed 5 bases and J 0 bases; nucleotides not matched to a gene: 12. CDR3 sequence reads: CASSELAGAFLSSYNEQFF. The CDR3 DNA is TGTGCCAGCAGCGAACTAGCGGGGGCCTTCTTGAGCTCCTACAATGAGCAGTTCTTC.

The chain carries TRBV4-1 and TRBJ2-1, with TRBD2 as a possible D gene (7 bases). In germline, CDR1 is MGHRA, CDR2 YSYEKL. The CDR3 is made up of 16 amino acids. Trimming shortened V by 6 bases and J by 5 bases, and 20 bases separated the two germline ends. DNA for the CDR3: TGCGCCAGCAGACCGAATCCGGGGGGCCCTAACAATGAGCAGTTCTTC. As protein: CASRPNPGGPNNEQFF.

As to this clone: At one of its ends the junction is not consistent with the germline gene, which may arise from a read error. The chain links TRBV13 to TRBJ1-1; D may be TRBD1 (6 bases). CDR1 is PRHDT, CDR2 FYEKMQ, per germline (reference sequence). The CDR3 totals 13 residues. This CDR3 reads CTSRRGRGGEAFF. In DNA, the CDR3 is TGTACCAGCCGCCGGGGGCGCGGTGGTGAAGCTTTCTTT.

This clone was picked up a small number of times. This chain uses TRBV20-1 with TRBJ1-1; D not certain. The germline V gene has CDR1 DFQATT and CDR2 SNEGSKA (reference sequence). Trimming took off 6 bases at V and 1 base at J, with 6 bases between the two ends. This CDR3 is 11 amino acids long. The CDR3 sequence: CSATKNTEAFF. As DNA, the CDR3 is TGCAGTGCGACCAAGAACACTGAAGCTTTCTTT.

The chain uses TRBV7-9 and TRBJ2-7; no firm D call. Deletions cut 3 bases from V and 6 bases from J, with 12 bases between. The CDR3 is 13 amino acids. Germline V lookup: CDR1 SEHNR, CDR2 FQNEAQ (reference sequence). CDR3 amino acids: CASSFVPAGEQYF. Written as DNA, the CDR3 is TGTGCCAGCAGCTTTGTCCCGGCCGGCGAGCAGTACTTC.

The chain links TRBV9 to TRBJ1-4; 8 bases agree with TRBD1. V dropped 7 bases and J dropped 8; count of bases not matched to a gene: 7. Germline lookup yields CDR1 SGDLS and CDR2 YYNGEE. The CDR3 sequence is 13 residues long. The CDR3 spells CASGQGAGEKLFF. As DNA, the CDR3 is TGTGCCAGCGGTCAGGGGGCGGGGGAAAAACTGTTTTTT.

V gene TRBV6-1 combines with J gene TRBJ1-2; D gene uncertain. The germline CDR1 and CDR2 sequences are MNHNS and SASEGT. V gave up 1 base and J gave up 2 bases, with 5 bases separating them. This CDR3 comprises 13 residues. The CDR3 DNA reads TGTGCCAGCAGTGAAGACAGCAACTATGGCTACACCTTC. It codes for CASSEDSNYGYTF.

This clone appeared a few times. This chain uses TRBV6-1 with TRBJ1-1; D might be TRBD1 (6 bases). The length of the CDR3 is 15 residues. Germline CDR1 reads MNHNS; CDR2 reads SASEGT. Trimming removed 0 bases from V and 3 bases from J, with 11 bases in between. The CDR3 is CASSEAAGVDTEAFF. CDR3 in DNA: TGTGCCAGCAGTGAAGCCGCAGGGGTGGACACTGAAGCTTTCTTT.

This sequence joins TRBV7-9 and TRBJ1-4; tentatively, D is TRBD1 (6 bases). Trimming took off 5 bases at V and 4 bases at J, with 14 bases between the two ends. Germline V gene sequence: CDR1 SEHNR, CDR2 FQNEAQ (reference sequence). CDR3 size: 15 residues. CDR3 nucleotide sequence: TGTGCCAGCAGCCCCCCGGGACAAGTTAATGAAAAACTGTTTTTT. Amino acids: CASSPPGQVNEKLFF. Full variable domain (missing parts from reference TRBV7-9 and TRBJ1-4): DTGVSQNPRHKITKRGQNVTFRCDPISEHNRLYWYRQTLGQGPEFLTYFQNEAQLEKSRLLSDRFSAERPKGSFSTLEIQRTEQGDSAMYLCASSPPGQVNEKLFFGSGTQLSVL.

The rearrangement joins TRBV6-6 to TRBJ1-6, with D unresolved. CDR1 MNHNY and CDR2 SVGAGI come from the germline V gene (reference sequence). The CDR3 totals 15 residues. Trimming removed 6 bases at V and 7 bases at J, with 16 bases between. The CDR3 bases are TGTGCCAGCAGCCCCCCAGGAGCAAGGAATTCACCCCTCCACTTT. Encoded protein: CASSPPGARNSPLHF.

The J gene is TRBJ1-1, the V gene TRBV6-6; D gene uncertain. Trimming cost V 6 bases and J 5 bases, with 7 bases left between them. There are 11 residues in the CDR3. The germline CDR1 and CDR2 sequences are MNHNY and SVGAGI (reference sequence). The CDR3, as DNA: TGTGCCAGCAGGAAAGGGACTGAAGCTTTCTTT. This codes for CASRKGTEAFF.

This clone was picked up a small number of times. The chain couples TRBV4-3 to TRBJ2-3, with TRBD2 matching over 10 bases. With 5 bases clipped from V and 2 bases from J, the junction kept 4 bases outside the gene matches. Germline V gene data show CDR1 as LGHNA and CDR2 as YSLEER. The CDR3 loop spans 15 amino acids. As DNA, the CDR3 is TGCGCCAGCAGCGTCAGCGGGGGGGTCACAGATACGCAGTATTTT. Protein: CASSVSGGVTDTQYF.

The chain recombines TRBV27 with TRBJ2-3; D remains ambiguous. This CDR3 has 14 amino acids. V lost 3 bases to trimming and J lost 3 bases, with 10 bases between them. Germline V CDR1 and CDR2: MNHEY, SMNVEV (reference sequence). DNA for the CDR3: TGTGCCAGCAGTTTCGAGGCCAGAACAGATACGCAGTATTTT. Residues: CASSFEARTDTQYF.